The T cell receptor beta chain described here comes from a study of PD-1 blockade in classical Hodgkin lymphoma. Study observations and caveats: Why the repertoires differ is still unclear, perhaps disease activity or prior therapy.

Germline CDR1 and CDR2: SNHLY and FYNNEI. The CDR3 is made up of 17 amino acids. The ends lost 6 bases at V and 7 bases at J; junction bases unmatched: 9. Worth noting for this clone: Its antigen is currently unknown.

The sample's time point: newly diagnosed, previously untreated cHL patient sample. Researchers report purifying CD4+ T cells from thawed PBMCs by magnetic negative selection. The comparison group had newly diagnosed, previously untreated classical Hodgkin lymphoma. Sequencing used immunoSEQ multiplex PCR; TCRdb keeps in-frame clones, though not all of them. The repertoire holds fewer than 40,000 clones, with around 89% as singletons. The chain employs TRBV2 and TRBJ2-2; 15 bases agree with TRBD2. Sequenced input: CD4+ T cells from blood. The receptor was isolated from a human donor with classical Hodgkin lymphoma. CDR3 region: CASRRRTSGGAVGELFF. The CDR3 DNA reads as TGTGCCAGCAGGAGACGGACTAGCGGGGGGGCGGTCGGGGAGCTGTTTTTT.